This is a list of T cell receptor beta chains from one sample in a study of CD8+CD57+ T cells in acquired aplastic anemia. Using its own MiXCR run on the reads, TCRdb lists one record per CDR3 protein. The data show 250,000 to 350,000 distinct CDR3 sequences, approximately 57% seen once. Sequencing was performed on sorted CD4+, CD8+, or CD8+CD57+ T cells (not recorded which) from PBMCs. These receptors were collected from a human donor with severe aplastic anemia or a healthy control (not recorded which). Each CDR3 is given with its conserved first and last residue. Each record gives: clone size, D gene, J gene, V gene, CDR3 DNA, CDR3 protein. D genes are given only for firm matches. Clone size appears in some rows only: once, few, many, or a class for an expanded clone.

>NA|NA|TRBJ1-3|TRBV2
TGTGCCAGCAGTGGTGTCCTCTCTGGAAACACCATATATTTT
CASSGVLSGNTIYF
>once|NA|TRBJ2-3|TRBV7-9
TGTGCCAGCAGCTCCACAGCGGATACGCAGTATTTT
CASSSTADTQYF
>few|NA|TRBJ1-1|TRBV15
TGTGCCACCAGCAGAGATAGAAGAGCCGGTGCTGAAGCTTTCTTT
CATSRDRRAGAEAFF
>NA|NA|TRBJ1-3|TRBV7-2
TGTGCCAGCGGCTTTATGAACGCCGAGCCGTTAAACACCATATATTTT
CASGFMNAEPLNTIYF
>many|NA|TRBJ2-7|TRBV11-3
TGTGCCAGCAGCTTAGGGGCGGCCGCCGAGCAGTACTTC
CASSLGAAAEQYF
>NA|NA|TRBJ1-2|TRBV7-9
TGTGCCAGCAGCTTAGTAAGGGCAGCTAACTATGGCTACACCTTC
CASSLVRAANYGYTF
>NA|NA|TRBJ2-5|TRBV5-6
TGTGCCAGCAGCTTTACCGAATCCAGGGTCAAGACCCAGTACTTC
CASSFTESRVKTQYF
>many|TRBD1|TRBJ2-5|TRBV7-2
TGTGCCAGCAGCTTTGTAGGACAGGGGAATACCCAGTACTTC
CASSFVGQGNTQYF
>NA|NA|TRBJ1-2|TRBV12-3/TRBV12-4
TGTGCCAGCAGCTCCGGTATCTGTGGCTACACCTTC
CASSSGICGYTF
>few|TRBD2|TRBJ2-1|TRBV25-1
TGTGCCAGTATGTCTAGCGGGGGGACCTACAATGAGCAGTTCTTC
CASMSSGGTYNEQFF
>NA|NA|TRBJ2-5|TRBV7-9
TGTGCCAGCAGCACGACCCGGGACTCCGCGAAGGAGACCCAGTACTTC
CASSTTRDSAKETQYF
>NA|NA|TRBJ2-3|TRBV7-3
TGTGCCAGCAGCTTAGCGGCAGGTGGGGGCACAGATACGCAGTATTTT
CASSLAAGGGTDTQYF
>NA|TRBD2|TRBJ2-1|TRBV20-1
TGCAGTGCTGACGGCGGGGGGGCCGCCTATGAGCAGTTCTTC
CSADGGGAAYEQFF
>NA|NA|TRBJ1-4|TRBV6-1
TGTGCCAGCAGTTCAGGGACGCCAACTAATGAAAAACTGTTTTTT
CASSSGTPTNEKLFF
>few|NA|TRBJ2-7|TRBV10-2
TGCGCCAGCAGTGAAGGCAGGGTAAGCGAGCAGTACTTC
CASSEGRVSEQYF
>many|NA|TRBJ2-5|TRBV14
TGTGCCAGCAGCCAAGTGGAGACCCAGTACTTC
CASSQVETQYF
>many|NA|TRBJ2-7|TRBV29-1
TGCAGCGCCCTCGGGGAGAGGTACGAGCAGTACTTC
CSALGERYEQYF